This is a list of T cell receptor beta chains from one sample in a study of T-cell reconstitution after alpha-beta-depleted transplantation in children. TCRdb re-derived calls from the PCR reads in MiXCR, one entry per CDR3 protein. The top ten clones hold approximately 33% of a sample with about 540,000 distinct CDR3 sequences, over 25% of them seen once. The material sequenced was PBMCs, taken before TCRalphabeta/CD19-depleted stem cell transplant. The receptors were gathered from a boy under two years old with Wiskott-Aldrich syndrome, due to receive a stem cell transplant. The CDR3 runs from the conserved cysteine through the conserved F or W. A D gene is named only where the DNA matches it firmly. A clone size is listed for some rows: how often the clone was seen (once, few, many), or a class if it is expanded.

d_call,j_call,clone_size,v_call,cdr3_length,cdr3_nt,cdr3_aa
TRBD2,TRBJ2-3,-,TRBV10-1,16,TGCGCCAGCAGTGAGAGCGGGACTAGTCGGGCAGATACGCAGTATTTT,CASSESGTSRADTQYF
-,TRBJ2-7,-,TRBV5-1,15,TGCGCCAGCAGCTTGTTTCGGACAGAACCCTACGAGCAGTACTTC,CASSLFRTEPYEQYF
TRBD1,TRBJ2-3,few,TRBV12-3/TRBV12-4,15,TGTGCCAGCAGTACGGACAGGGAGAGCACAGATACGCAGTATTTT,CASSTDRESTDTQYF
TRBD2,TRBJ2-2,-,TRBV3-1,16,TGTGCCAGCAGCCTGACTAGCGGTTATCCTACCGGGGAGCTGTTTTTT,CASSLTSGYPTGELFF
-,TRBJ2-7,few,TRBV6-1,12,TGTGCCAGCAGTGTACGAGGGGGCGAGCAGTACTTC,CASSVRGGEQYF
-,TRBJ1-5,-,TRBV7-2,14,TGTGCCAGCAGCTTAGTGGTAGACAATCAGCCCCAGCATTTT,CASSLVVDNQPQHF
TRBD2,TRBJ2-1,few,TRBV11-2,19,TGTGCCAGCAGCCGTACCGTGGTAGCGGGATCGGCGGGCTACAATGAGCAGTTCTTC,CASSRTVVAGSAGYNEQFF
TRBD2,TRBJ2-1,few,TRBV7-9,14,TGTGCCAGCAGCTGGGGACTAGGAGTCCATGAGCAGTTCTTC,CASSWGLGVHEQFF
TRBD2,TRBJ2-7,few,TRBV3-1,17,TGTGCCAGCAGCCTCGGACTAGCGGGGGCTAGGAGAGACGAGCAGTACTTC,CASSLGLAGARRDEQYF
TRBD1,TRBJ1-1,-,TRBV9,14,TGTGCCAGCAGCGTAGCTAGCAGGGGGACTGAAGCTTTCTTT,CASSVASRGTEAFF
TRBD2,TRBJ2-1,-,TRBV27,16,TGTGCCAGCAGTACAGGACTAGCGGGCTCCTACAATGAGCAGTTCTTC,CASSTGLAGSYNEQFF
TRBD2,TRBJ2-1,-,TRBV12-3/TRBV12-4,15,TGTGCCAGCAGTTTCAGTGGGACTAGCGGGAGATCGCAGTTCTTC,CASSFSGTSGRSQFF
-,TRBJ2-3,few,TRBV4-2,16,TGTGCCAGCAGCCAAGTACGGGACACCCGCACAGATACGCAGTATTTT,CASSQVRDTRTDTQYF
TRBD1,TRBJ2-1,-,TRBV11-2,16,TGTGCCAGCAGCTTAGCCCGGGACAGGTCTTACAATGAGCAGTTCTTC,CASSLARDRSYNEQFF
-,TRBJ2-7,-,TRBV7-9,16,TGTGCCAGCAGCCCCTCGAGGGCTTTCCTCTCCTACGAGCAGTACTTC,CASSPSRAFLSYEQYF
-,TRBJ2-1,-,TRBV28,11,TGTGCCAGCAGTTTCGGGAGAAGGCAGTTCTTC,CASSFGRRQFF
TRBD1,TRBJ1-6,-,TRBV7-2,16,TGTGCCAGCAGCGAACCGGGACAGCTCTATAATTCACCCCTCCACTTT,CASSEPGQLYNSPLHF
TRBD2,TRBJ2-5,-,TRBV12-3/TRBV12-4,14,TGTGCCAGCAGTTCAGCGGGGGTGGGCCTAGCCTCCTACTTC,CASSSAGVGLASYF
-,TRBJ2-5,-,TRBV5-1,16,TGCGCCAGCAGCTTGGCCTGGGTAGCGGAGACCCGCCCCCAGTACTTC,CASSLAWVAETRPQYF
TRBD1,TRBJ1-5,-,TRBV12-3/TRBV12-4,12,TGTGCCAGCAGCGACAGGGGAGAGCCCCAGCATTTT,CASSDRGEPQHF
TRBD1,TRBJ2-7,-,TRBV5-1,14,TGCGCCAGCGCGACAGGGCCACCGACCTACGAGCAGTACTTC,CASATGPPTYEQYF
-,TRBJ2-4,few,TRBV20-1,11,TGCAGTGGGCTAGCAGGGAACATTCAGTACTTC,CSGLAGNIQYF
-,TRBJ2-3,-,TRBV5-1,14,TGCGCCAGCAGCTCGCGAGCTATCACAGATACGCAGTATTTT,CASSSRAITDTQYF
TRBD1,TRBJ1-1,-,TRBV4-1,13,TGCGCCAGCAGCCAAACAGGGGGTGTTGAAGCTTTCTTT,CASSQTGGVEAFF
-,TRBJ1-1,-,TRBV5-7,15,TGTGCCAGCAGCTTGGAACAGGGTCTGAACACTGAAGCTTTCTTT,CASSLEQGLNTEAFF
-,TRBJ1-5,-,TRBV20-1,11,TGCAGTGCCCGGCTCGGTCAGCCCCAGCATTTT,CSARLGQPQHF
-,TRBJ2-7,once,TRBV4-1,14,TGCGCCAGCAGCCCCGGAGCCACAAACTACGAGCAGTACTTC,CASSPGATNYEQYF
-,TRBJ2-2,-,TRBV5-1,13,TGCGCCAGCAGCTGGGGCCACGCCGGGGAGCTGTTTTTT,CASSWGHAGELFF
TRBD2,TRBJ2-4,once,TRBV5-1,15,TGCGCCAGCAGCTTGAGGAGCGGGGATAAAAACATTCAGTACTTC,CASSLRSGDKNIQYF
TRBD2,TRBJ2-3,-,TRBV6-5,17,TGTGCCAGCAGTTACTCTTCTAGCGGGAGGTCCACAGATACGCAGTATTTT,CASSYSSSGRSTDTQYF
TRBD2,TRBJ2-5,-,TRBV27,18,TGTGCCAGCAGTTTAATTCTCGCGGGAGGGCCTGCGTGGGAGACCCAGTACTTC,CASSLILAGGPAWETQYF
-,TRBJ1-1,-,TRBV4-1,14,TGCGCCAGCAGCCAAGGAGGGGGTCACACTGAAGCTTTCTTT,CASSQGGGHTEAFF
-,TRBJ2-1,-,TRBV12-3/TRBV12-4,15,TGTGCCAGCAGTCCCCTAATGGCGGGAAACGATGAGCAGTTCTTC,CASSPLMAGNDEQFF
-,TRBJ1-1,-,TRBV29-1,13,TGCAGCGCCCGGGTAGGGGAAGGCATTGAAGCTTTCTTT,CSARVGEGIEAFF
-,TRBJ2-7,-,TRBV20-1,15,TGCAGTGCTAGAGATCGCGGCGGGGGCGGCTACGAGCAGTACTTC,CSARDRGGGGYEQYF
TRBD2,TRBJ2-3,many,TRBV5-1,15,TGCGCCAGCAGCTTGGTGGGACTAGCGGGAGATACGCAGTATTTT,CASSLVGLAGDTQYF
TRBD1,TRBJ2-5,few,TRBV28,14,TGTGCCAGCAGATTCAGGGGGCTTGGGGAGACCCAGTACTTC,CASRFRGLGETQYF
-,TRBJ2-2,once,TRBV12-3/TRBV12-4,15,TGTGCCAGCAGTTTAGTTTCCCGGGTGGGCGGGGAGCTGTTTTTT,CASSLVSRVGGELFF
-,TRBJ2-2,-,TRBV5-1,15,TGCGCCAGCAGCCCGCAACGGACCCTTACCGGGGAGCTGTTTTTT,CASSPQRTLTGELFF
-,TRBJ2-1,few,TRBV6-2/TRBV6-3,14,TGTGCCAGCAGTTACTCGGGTCGAGAGGATGGTCTGTTCTTC,CASSYSGREDGLFF